The 20 T cell receptor beta chains listed next were all sequenced from one sample in a study of cytomegalovirus exposure and HLA in healthy donors. Clones were sequenced by immunoSEQ multiplex PCR, and TCRdb holds only the in-frame ones, with some missing. The sample records approximately 130,000 clones, around 85% being singletons. The sequencing input was PBMCs. The receptor set was obtained from a woman aged 25 to 39 in good health and CMV-seronegative.

The V gene is TRBV11-1, the J gene TRBJ2-2; D perhaps matches TRBD2 (6 bases). CDR3 length: 16 amino acids. Trimming left V 6 bases short and J 1 base short, with 15 bases between. Germline values: CDR1 SGHAT, CDR2 FQDESV (reference sequence). The CDR3 spells CASRSTGTGNTGELFF. The CDR3 region has the DNA TGTGCCAGCAGATCTACCGGGACTGGGAACACCGGGGAGCTGTTTTTT. The whole variable domain, filled in from reference TRBV11-1 and TRBJ2-2, reads EAEVAQSPRYKITEKSQAVAFWCDPISGHATLYWYRQILGQGPELLVQFQDESVVDDSQLPKDRFSAERLKGVDSTLKIQPAELGDSAMYLCASRSTGTGNTGELFFGEGSRLTVL.

This chain joins TRBV6-1 and TRBJ2-7, with 7 bases identical to TRBD1. V was pared by 4 bases and J by 1 base, with 4 bases of the junction left unmatched. Germline-derived CDR1 and CDR2 are MNHNS and SASEGT. The CDR3 length is 14 residues. CDR3 sequence: CASSARDSSYEQYF. Here the CDR3 DNA reads TGTGCCAGCAGTGCCCGGGACAGTTCCTACGAGCAGTACTTC.

The V and J genes are TRBV2 and TRBJ1-2, with 10 bases lining up with TRBD1. The germline gives CDR1 SNHLY, CDR2 FYNNEI. V lost 2 bases and J lost 4; bases outside the gene matches: 4. CDR3 length: 15 amino acids. CDR3 protein: CASSERTGGTYGYTF. The CDR3 DNA sequence: TGTGCCAGCAGTGAAAGGACAGGGGGGACCTATGGCTACACCTTC.

Here the CDR3 reads CASSRLGQENYGYTF. The DNA of the CDR3 is TGTGCCAGCAGTCGGTTGGGACAGGAGAACTATGGCTACACCTTC. The J gene is TRBJ1-2, the V gene TRBV6-5; 8 nucleotides match TRBD1. V was clipped by 5 bases and J by 2 bases; unmatched bases: 7. Germline CDR1 and CDR2: MNHEY and SVGAGI. The CDR3 consists of 15 residues.

The J gene is TRBJ1-1, the V gene TRBV5-1; D ambiguous. V lost 1 base to trimming and J lost 1 base, with 5 bases between them. This CDR3 is 13 amino acids long. In germline, CDR1 is SGHRS, CDR2 YFSETQ. CDR3 sequence (DNA): TGCGCCAGCAGCTTGTTCGGGAACACTGAAGCTTTCTTT. Translated: CASSLFGNTEAFF.

This chain links TRBV7-8 with TRBJ2-5; 9 positions match TRBD1. The CDR3 runs to 15 residues. Germline values: CDR1 SGHVS, CDR2 FQNEAQ. V was pared by 3 bases and J by 2 bases, with 4 bases of the junction left unmatched. The CDR3 nucleotides are TGTGCCAGCAGCTTTACAGGGGGCGTTCAAGAGACCCAGTACTTC. Protein: CASSFTGGVQETQYF.

The V call is TRBV18, the J call TRBJ2-7; 9 bases align to TRBD1. The CDR3 has 17 amino acids. Per germline, CDR1 KGHSH and CDR2 LQKENI. The junction had 13 bases not matched to a gene; V was cut back by 2 bases and J by 5 bases. CDR3 sequence: CASSPGQLGTGRNEQYF. DNA of the CDR3: TGTGCCAGCTCACCAGGTCAATTGGGGACAGGGCGGAACGAGCAGTACTTC.

This chain uses TRBV5-6 with TRBJ2-5; the D gene is possibly TRBD2 (6 bases). The CDR3 loop spans 13 amino acids. V was cut by 1 base and J by 5 bases, with 9 bases left in between. Germline CDR1 is SGHDT and CDR2 is YYEEEE. CDR3 DNA sequence: TGTGCCAGCAGCTTGTCGGGGAGGGAGACCCAGTACTTC. Translated: CASSLSGRETQYF.

Written as DNA, the CDR3 is TGTGCCAGCAGGACTAGCGGGGGGTTCCAAGAGACCCAGTACTTC. Translated: CASRTSGGFQETQYF. This rearrangement joins TRBV6-1 to TRBJ2-5; TRBD2 agrees at 13 bases. Germline V gives CDR1 MNHNS, CDR2 SASEGT. CDR3 length: 15 amino acids. The junction had 2 bases not matched to a gene; V was cut back by 6 bases and J by 1 base.

The chain joins TRBV30 to TRBJ2-7, with D possibly TRBD2 on 5 matching bases. V was cut by 3 bases and J by 6 bases, with 9 bases left in between. This CDR3 comprises 11 residues. From germline, CDR1 is GTSNPN and CDR2 SVGIG (reference sequence). DNA of the CDR3: TGTGCCTGGAGCGGGGAGCGCGAGCAGTACTTC. Protein product: CAWSGEREQYF.

The J gene is TRBJ1-1, the V gene TRBV13; D perhaps matches TRBD1 (6 bases). CDR1 and CDR2 from the germline V gene are PRHDT and FYEKMQ (reference sequence). The length of the CDR3 is 12 residues. With 6 bases removed from V and 6 bases from J, the gap between germline ends came to 11 bases. The CDR3 reads CASRQQGSEAFF. The CDR3 DNA follows: TGTGCCAGCAGACAGCAGGGGTCTGAAGCTTTCTTT.

J is TRBJ2-5 and V is TRBV29-1; TRBD2 matches at 11 bases. After removal of 0 bases from V and 2 bases from J, the junction contained 2 bases not matched to a gene. CDR3 length: 15 amino acids. In germline, CDR1 is SQVTM, CDR2 ANQGSEA. The CDR3, as DNA: TGCAGCGTTGAAGATTCTAGCGGGGGGCAAGAGACCCAGTACTTC. Protein product: CSVEDSSGGQETQYF.

This clone was detected once. The chain is built from TRBV27 and TRBJ2-7, with TRBD2 matching 8 bases. The trim removed 4 bases at V and 0 bases at J, leaving 5 bases unmatched. CDR3 length equals 15 residues. Germline CDR1 MNHEY, CDR2 SMNVEV (reference sequence). The CDR3 protein is CASSYKRGLSYEQYF. DNA for the CDR3: TGTGCCAGCAGTTACAAGCGGGGGCTCTCCTACGAGCAGTACTTC.

The chain employs TRBV5-6 and TRBJ2-3; 8 positions agree with TRBD1. Germline V gives CDR1 SGHDT, CDR2 YYEEEE. The CDR3 is 17 residues long. Trimming removed 0 bases from V and 2 bases from J; junction bases left unmatched: 8. CDR3 sequence reads: CASSLAGTGIYTDTQYF. The CDR3 DNA reads TGTGCCAGCAGCTTGGCTGGGACAGGAATTTACACAGATACGCAGTATTTT.

V is TRBV5-4 and J is TRBJ2-5; no definite D call. The CDR3 length is 13 residues. Germline CDR1 reads SGHNT; CDR2 reads YYREEE (reference sequence). V lost 0 bases and J lost 2, with 5 bases in between. CDR3 loop: CASSLGQQETQYF. CDR3 bases: TGTGCCAGCAGCTTGGGGCAACAAGAGACCCAGTACTTC.

The rearrangement links TRBV4-3 to TRBJ1-2; D call uncertain. The germline gives CDR1 LGHNA, CDR2 YSLEER. This CDR3 is built from 16 residues. The V and J ends lost 2 bases and 1 base respectively, with 14 bases between them. In DNA, the CDR3 is TGCGCCAGCAGCCAAAGTGTCACAGATCTTAACTATGGCTACACCTTC. Translating gives CASSQSVTDLNYGYTF.

CDR3 residues: CASILRQAHNSPLHF. The CDR3 DNA is TGTGCCAGCATCCTCCGACAGGCTCATAATTCACCCCTCCACTTT. This chain joins TRBV7-2 and TRBJ1-6, with D perhaps matching TRBD1 (6 bases). Germline V gene sequence: CDR1 SGHTA, CDR2 FQGNSA. V lost 7 bases to trimming and J lost 5 bases, with 15 bases between them. CDR3 length: 15 residues. The variable domain in full, completed from reference TRBV7-2 and TRBJ1-6, reads GAGVSQSPSNKVTEKGKDVELRCDPISGHTALYWYRQSLGQGLEFLIYFQGNSAPDKSGLPSDRFSAERTGGSVSTLTIQRTQQEDSAVYLCASILRQAHNSPLHFGNGTRLTVT.

This clone was seen a single time. The chain combines TRBV5-1 with TRBJ2-5, with 12 bases aligning to TRBD2. Germline CDR1 and CDR2: SGHRS and YFSETQ. This CDR3 comprises 16 residues. Trimming removed 1 base from V and 5 bases from J; junction bases left unmatched: 6. The CDR3 bases are TGCGCCAGCAGCTTGCGACTAGCGGGGGCCTCCGAGACCCAGTACTTC. Translated: CASSLRLAGASETQYF.

The V and J genes are TRBV5-1 and TRBJ1-6, with 9 positions matching TRBD1. The CDR3 loop spans 15 amino acids. Germline V gene sequence: CDR1 SGHRS, CDR2 YFSETQ. J was trimmed by 8 bases and V by 2 bases; bases with no gene match: 5. CDR3 sequence (DNA): TGCGCCAGCAGCTTACAGGGGGCGCGTGATTCACCCCTCCACTTT. Amino acid sequence: CASSLQGARDSPLHF.

The chain has TRBV7-3 and TRBJ2-3; tentatively, D is TRBD2 (5 bases). Germline V gives CDR1 SGHTA, CDR2 FQGTGA. Trimming took 1 base from V and 4 from J, leaving 18 bases between them. The CDR3 covers 17 residues. The CDR3 bases are TGTGCCAGCAGCTTAAATGCGGCCGGGGTAGGCGCAGATACGCAGTATTTT. It encodes CASSLNAAGVGADTQYF.